The rows below give T cell receptor beta chains drawn from one sample of a study of blood T cell repertoires in COVID-19. Generated by immunoSEQ multiplex PCR, the TCRdb table keeps only in-frame clones and is missing some. The profile shows around 400,000 clones, approximately 87% of them singletons. Sample: peripheral blood. These receptors were taken from a woman aged 55-70 years with COVID-19, enrolled during active disease. CDR3s include the opening cysteine and the closing phenylalanine or tryptophan. D genes are given only for firm matches. Expanded clones get a size class; other rows say once, few or many, or leave the size out.

j_call: TRBJ2-7; clone_size: NA; v_call: TRBV28; d_call: TRBD1; cdr3_nt: TGTGCCAGCAGTTCCCCCGGGACAGGGTTCTCCTACGAGCAGTACTTC; cdr3_aa: CASSSPGTGFSYEQYF
j_call: TRBJ1-2; clone_size: NA; v_call: TRBV5-1; d_call: NA; cdr3_nt: TGCGCCAGCAGCCGGGACTCGGGGGGCAAGCGAGGGGATGGCTACACCTTC; cdr3_aa: CASSRDSGGKRGDGYTF
j_call: TRBJ1-1; clone_size: NA; v_call: TRBV18; d_call: NA; cdr3_nt: TGTGCCAGCTCATTATTAGGGGAGGAGACTGAAGCTTTCTTT; cdr3_aa: CASSLLGEETEAFF
j_call: TRBJ2-2; clone_size: NA; v_call: TRBV24-1; d_call: NA; cdr3_nt: TGTGCCACCAGTGATTCCCGGTTCGAAGGGGTGGCCGGGGAGCTGTTTTTT; cdr3_aa: CATSDSRFEGVAGELFF
j_call: TRBJ2-1; clone_size: NA; v_call: TRBV10-3; d_call: NA; cdr3_nt: TGTGCCATCGGTAGGCTGGGGAGCAATGAGCAGTTCTTC; cdr3_aa: CAIGRLGSNEQFF
j_call: TRBJ1-4; clone_size: once; v_call: TRBV5-6; d_call: NA; cdr3_nt: TGTGCCAGCAGCTCGGGAAGTGTGGGTGAAAAACTGTTTTTT; cdr3_aa: CASSSGSVGEKLFF
j_call: TRBJ1-1; clone_size: many; v_call: TRBV28; d_call: NA; cdr3_nt: TGTGCCAGCAGTTTACGAACAACGAACACTGAAGCTTTCTTT; cdr3_aa: CASSLRTTNTEAFF
j_call: TRBJ1-2; clone_size: NA; v_call: TRBV28; d_call: NA; cdr3_nt: TGTGCCAGCAGTCCGTCGCAGGTTCGACGCGGCTACACCTTC; cdr3_aa: CASSPSQVRRGYTF
j_call: TRBJ1-2; clone_size: NA; v_call: TRBV16; d_call: TRBD1; cdr3_nt: TGTGCCAGCAGCCGCCAAGGAGGGACAGGGCAGGATGGCTACACCTTC; cdr3_aa: CASSRQGGTGQDGYTF
j_call: TRBJ1-5; clone_size: NA; v_call: TRBV18; d_call: TRBD1; cdr3_nt: TGTGCCAGCTCGCGACAGGGGGATCAGCCCCAGCATTTT; cdr3_aa: CASSRQGDQPQHF
j_call: TRBJ2-7; clone_size: NA; v_call: TRBV6-5; d_call: NA; cdr3_nt: TGTGCCAGCAGGCGGACAGCCGGAATCTACGAGCAGTACTTC; cdr3_aa: CASRRTAGIYEQYF
j_call: TRBJ2-2; clone_size: once; v_call: TRBV9; d_call: NA; cdr3_nt: TGTGCCAGCAGCGCGCCCGGAGCAATCGGGGAGCTGTTTTTT; cdr3_aa: CASSAPGAIGELFF
j_call: TRBJ2-7; clone_size: NA; v_call: TRBV3-1/TRBV3-2; d_call: NA; cdr3_nt: TGTGCCAGCAGCCAAGGTAGCCGTGGGTACGAGCAGTACTTC; cdr3_aa: CASSQGSRGYEQYF
j_call: TRBJ1-2; clone_size: NA; v_call: TRBV5-1; d_call: NA; cdr3_nt: TGCGCCAGCAGCTTGGTAGTAGGGGATTCCTATGGCTACACCTTC; cdr3_aa: CASSLVVGDSYGYTF
j_call: TRBJ2-5; clone_size: NA; v_call: TRBV3-1/TRBV3-2; d_call: NA; cdr3_nt: TGTGCCAGCAGCCTCAGGACTCTCCAAGAGACCCAGTACTTC; cdr3_aa: CASSLRTLQETQYF
j_call: TRBJ2-5; clone_size: NA; v_call: TRBV6-5; d_call: TRBD1; cdr3_nt: TGTGCCAGCAAGGGACAGGGTGTCCCCCAAGAGACCCAGTACTTC; cdr3_aa: CASKGQGVPQETQYF
j_call: TRBJ2-2; clone_size: NA; v_call: TRBV27; d_call: TRBD2; cdr3_nt: TGTGCCAGCAGTATGGGACTACCCGGGACGAACACCGGGGAGCTGTTTTTT; cdr3_aa: CASSMGLPGTNTGELFF
j_call: TRBJ2-2; clone_size: few; v_call: TRBV3-1/TRBV3-2; d_call: NA; cdr3_nt: TGTGCCAGCAGCGACTTGACTTATGCCGGGGAGCTGTTTTTT; cdr3_aa: CASSDLTYAGELFF
j_call: TRBJ2-3; clone_size: NA; v_call: TRBV19; d_call: TRBD2; cdr3_nt: TGTGCCAGTAGTAAAACTAGCGGGGGAAACACAGATACGCAGTATTTT; cdr3_aa: CASSKTSGGNTDTQYF
j_call: TRBJ1-6; clone_size: NA; v_call: TRBV5-6; d_call: TRBD1; cdr3_nt: TGTGCCAGCAGCTTGGCGGACAGGGGACGTAATTCACCCCTCCACTTT; cdr3_aa: CASSLADRGRNSPLHF
j_call: TRBJ1-3; clone_size: once; v_call: TRBV9; d_call: NA; cdr3_nt: TGTGCCAGCAGCATCGGGACCGCGGGGGGAAACACCATATATTTT; cdr3_aa: CASSIGTAGGNTIYF
j_call: TRBJ1-5; clone_size: NA; v_call: TRBV28; d_call: NA; cdr3_nt: TGTGCCAGCAGTTTACGAGTCCAGCCCCAGCATTTT; cdr3_aa: CASSLRVQPQHF
j_call: TRBJ2-3; clone_size: NA; v_call: TRBV5-1; d_call: NA; cdr3_nt: TGCGCCAGCCGACCCGGGGGAGATACGCAGTATTTT; cdr3_aa: CASRPGGDTQYF
j_call: TRBJ2-1; clone_size: NA; v_call: TRBV3-1/TRBV3-2; d_call: TRBD1; cdr3_nt: TGTGCCAGCAGCCAAGGGGGGACAGGGATCCTCAATGAGCAGTTCTTC; cdr3_aa: CASSQGGTGILNEQFF
j_call: TRBJ1-6; clone_size: NA; v_call: TRBV27; d_call: NA; cdr3_nt: TGTGCCAGCAGCTCTCTAGACCCTTCGCTGAATTCACCCCTCCACTTT; cdr3_aa: CASSSLDPSLNSPLHF
j_call: TRBJ1-1; clone_size: NA; v_call: TRBV18; d_call: NA; cdr3_nt: TGTGCCAGCTCAGCTACTACTGAAGCTTTCTTT; cdr3_aa: CASSATTEAFF
j_call: TRBJ2-7; clone_size: NA; v_call: TRBV5-1; d_call: NA; cdr3_nt: TGCGCCAGCAGCTTGGTAAGGGGAAAGCAGTACTTC; cdr3_aa: CASSLVRGKQYF
j_call: TRBJ2-7; clone_size: NA; v_call: TRBV11-1; d_call: NA; cdr3_nt: TGTGCCAGCAGCTTATATGAACAAATCTACGAGCAGTACTTC; cdr3_aa: CASSLYEQIYEQYF
j_call: TRBJ1-1; clone_size: NA; v_call: TRBV4-1; d_call: TRBD1; cdr3_nt: TGCGCCAGCAGCCAAGATGGGGGACAGGGTGGTGAAGCTTTCTTT; cdr3_aa: CASSQDGGQGGEAFF
j_call: TRBJ2-7; clone_size: NA; v_call: TRBV10-3; d_call: NA; cdr3_nt: TGTGCCATCACGGACTCTCCCTCCTACGAGCAGTACTTC; cdr3_aa: CAITDSPSYEQYF
j_call: TRBJ1-6; clone_size: NA; v_call: TRBV19; d_call: NA; cdr3_nt: TGTGCCAGTAGTAGGGGAGGGGACACATCGACACCCCTCCACTTT; cdr3_aa: CASSRGGDTSTPLHF
j_call: TRBJ1-2; clone_size: NA; v_call: TRBV3-1/TRBV3-2; d_call: NA; cdr3_nt: TGTGCCAGCAGCCAAGATGCTGAGACAGAGACTAACTATGGCTACACCTTC; cdr3_aa: CASSQDAETETNYGYTF
j_call: TRBJ1-2; clone_size: NA; v_call: TRBV2; d_call: TRBD1; cdr3_nt: TGTGCCGGTCAGGGTCCCGACAGGGAAAATGGCTACACCTTC; cdr3_aa: CAGQGPDRENGYTF
j_call: TRBJ1-6; clone_size: NA; v_call: TRBV9; d_call: TRBD1; cdr3_nt: TGTGCCAGCAGCGACAGGGGGACTAATTCACCCCTCCACTTT; cdr3_aa: CASSDRGTNSPLHF
j_call: TRBJ2-7; clone_size: once; v_call: TRBV5-1; d_call: NA; cdr3_nt: TGCGCCAGCAGCTTGAAGGTGGGGGGTTACGACGAGCAGTACTTC; cdr3_aa: CASSLKVGGYDEQYF
j_call: TRBJ2-7; clone_size: NA; v_call: TRBV11-2; d_call: TRBD1; cdr3_nt: TGTGCCAGCAGCTCCCCAGGGACAGGCTCATACGAGCAGTACTTC; cdr3_aa: CASSSPGTGSYEQYF
j_call: TRBJ2-3; clone_size: once; v_call: TRBV7-9; d_call: TRBD1; cdr3_nt: TGTGCCAGCAGCTTAGTACAGGGGGCTTCAGATACGCAGTATTTT; cdr3_aa: CASSLVQGASDTQYF
j_call: TRBJ2-7; clone_size: NA; v_call: TRBV19; d_call: NA; cdr3_nt: TGTGCCAGTAGTATGGGGGGGACAGGATACGAGCAGTACTTC; cdr3_aa: CASSMGGTGYEQYF
j_call: TRBJ1-2; clone_size: once; v_call: TRBV20-1; d_call: NA; cdr3_nt: TGCAGTGCTAGTGGGGGGACCGGGAGGAACCTTTATGGCTACACCTTC; cdr3_aa: CSASGGTGRNLYGYTF
j_call: TRBJ2-1; clone_size: few; v_call: TRBV10-1; d_call: TRBD2; cdr3_nt: TGCGCCAGCAGCCCGTTGGCTAGCGGGGTCAATGAGCAGTTCTTC; cdr3_aa: CASSPLASGVNEQFF